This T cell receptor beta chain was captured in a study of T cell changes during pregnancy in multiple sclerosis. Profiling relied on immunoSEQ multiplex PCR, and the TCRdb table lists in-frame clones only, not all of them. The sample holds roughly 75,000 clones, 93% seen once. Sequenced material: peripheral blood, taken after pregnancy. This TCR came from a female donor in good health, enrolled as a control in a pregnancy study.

The CDR3 loop reads CASSLGIAVPLNEQFF. In nucleotides, the CDR3 is TGCGCCAGCAGCTTGGGGATAGCGGTTCCTTTGAATGAGCAGTTCTTC. This rearrangement joins TRBV5-1 to TRBJ2-1; perhaps TRBD2 as D (6 bases). CDR3 length: 16 amino acids. Germline V gene lookup returns CDR1 SGHRS and CDR2 YFSETQ. V gave up 0 bases and J gave up 7 bases, with 17 bases separating them.